The 27 T cell receptor beta chains given below trace back to one sample, sequenced in a study of blood T cell repertoires in COVID-19. Assay used: immunoSEQ multiplex PCR; TCRdb lists only in-frame clones, some missing. The repertoire holds about 270,000 clones, with roughly 86% as singletons. Sequencing was performed on peripheral blood. The receptors were sampled from a woman of 80 years or more with COVID-19, enrolled during active disease.

V usage is TRBV7-6 and J usage is TRBJ1-2; a possible D gene is TRBD1 (5 bases). The CDR3 is made up of 12 amino acids. V lost 3 bases and J 10 bases, leaving 12 bases between the germline ends. Looked up from germline, CDR1 is SGHVS and CDR2 is FNYEAQ. CDR3 nucleotides: TGTGCCAGCAGCTTCGACAGAATATCCTACACCTTC. Its protein is CASSFDRISYTF.

This clone was counted a single time. This sequence joins TRBV2 and TRBJ2-4; tentative D call: TRBD1 (5 bases). V gave up 6 bases and J gave up 0 bases, with 12 bases separating them. This CDR3 spans 15 amino acids. Germline loops: CDR1 SNHLY, CDR2 FYNNEI. The CDR3 spells CASSPQVLAKNIQYF. DNA of the CDR3: TGTGCCAGCAGCCCACAGGTTCTAGCCAAAAACATTCAGTACTTC.

V usage is TRBV5-4 and J usage is TRBJ1-3; TRBD1 aligns across 9 bases. The CDR3 spans 15 residues. Germline CDR1 reads SGHNT; CDR2 reads YYREEE (reference sequence). Unmatched junction bases numbered 2, after V lost 0 bases and J lost 4 bases. As DNA, the CDR3 is TGTGCCAGCAGCTTGGGGGACAGGGTCGGAAACACCATATATTTT. Its translation is CASSLGDRVGNTIYF. Looking up the rest from reference TRBV5-4 and TRBJ1-3 gives the full variable domain: ETGVTQSPTHLIKTRGQQVTLRCSSQSGHNTVSWYQQALGQGPQFIFQYYREEENGRGNFPPRFSGLQFPNYSSELNVNALELDDSALYLCASSLGDRVGNTIYFGEGSWLTVV.

V gene TRBV4-2 combines with J gene TRBJ1-3, with D perhaps TRBD1 (5 bases). V dropped 1 base and J dropped 3 bases, with 13 bases sitting between them. The CDR3 sequence is 16 residues long. Germline CDR1 and CDR2: LGHNA and YNFKEQ. This CDR3 reads CASSQASGGVGNTIYF. The CDR3 bases are TGTGCCAGCAGCCAAGCCTCGGGAGGGGTTGGAAACACCATATATTTT.

There are a few counts of this clone. The V gene is TRBV3-1 (or the pseudogene TRBV3-2), the J gene TRBJ1-2, with 12 positions matching TRBD1. CDR3 size: 15 residues. Germline lookup yields CDR1 LGHDT and CDR2 YNNKEL (reference sequence). V was pared by 4 bases and J by 3 bases, with 3 bases of the junction left unmatched. The CDR3 sequence is CASSLGQGADYGYTF. DNA for the CDR3: TGTGCCAGCAGCCTGGGACAGGGGGCAGACTATGGCTACACCTTC.

This chain links TRBV2 with TRBJ1-4; TRBD1 matches at 7 bases. Looked up from germline, CDR1 is SNHLY and CDR2 is FYNNEI. The V and J ends lost 6 bases and 5 bases, in that order; junction bases with no gene match: 3. The CDR3 sequence is 13 residues long. The CDR3, as DNA: TGTGCCAGCAGCCGGACAGGAAATGAAAAACTGTTTTTT. The encoded protein is CASSRTGNEKLFF.

The rearrangement links TRBV20-1 to TRBJ2-7; 8 positions agree with TRBD2. Looked up from germline, CDR1 is DFQATT and CDR2 is SNEGSKA (reference sequence). The V and J ends lost 5 bases and 7 bases, in that order; junction bases with no gene match: 4. The CDR3 totals 11 residues. The chain's CDR3 is CSARGGAEQYF. In DNA, the CDR3 is TGCAGTGCTCGGGGGGGGGCTGAGCAGTACTTC.

The V call is TRBV5-1, the J call TRBJ1-3; TRBD1 might be the D (5 bases). The CDR3 runs 17 residues. Germline V gene lookup returns CDR1 SGHRS and CDR2 YFSETQ. The germline V and J ends were trimmed by 4 bases and 2 bases, with 19 bases remaining between them. Here the CDR3 DNA reads TGCGCCAGCAGCCCGTCCCCGGACCGGACAACTGGAAACACCATATATTTT. Its translation: CASSPSPDRTTGNTIYF. Combining the CDR3 with reference TRBV5-1 and TRBJ1-3 gives the whole variable domain KAGVTQTPRYLIKTRGQQVTLSCSPISGHRSVSWYQQTPGQGLQFLFEYFSETQRNKGNFPGRFSGRQFSNSRSEMNVSTLELGDSALYLCASSPSPDRTTGNTIYFGEGSWLTVV.

The V and J genes are TRBV6-2 or TRBV6-3 and TRBJ1-1; no definite D call. V shed 4 bases and J shed 1 base, with 7 bases lying between them. Germline V gene data show CDR1 as MNHEY and CDR2 as SVGEGT. The CDR3 spans 13 residues. CDR3 sequence: CASSLSGNTEAFF. For the CDR3, the DNA is TGTGCCAGCAGTTTGTCGGGGAACACTGAAGCTTTCTTT.

The rearrangement links TRBV5-1 to TRBJ1-6; D unresolved. The germline V and J ends were trimmed by 5 bases and 0 bases, with 18 bases remaining between them. CDR1 SGHRS and CDR2 YFSETQ come from the germline V gene. This CDR3 is 18 amino acids long. Here the CDR3 reads CASRRANTASSYNSPLHF. The DNA of the CDR3 is TGCGCCAGCAGGCGGGCAAACACGGCAAGCTCCTATAATTCACCCCTCCACTTT.

The chain uses TRBV10-3 and TRBJ2-3, with a possible D match to TRBD2 (7 bases). V was shortened by 7 bases and J by 5 bases, with 10 bases between the two germline ends. This CDR3 region has 12 residues. CDR1 is ENHRY and CDR2 is SYGVKD in the germline V gene. The CDR3 DNA is TGTGCCATCAAGGGGGAGGGAGATACGCAGTATTTT. This gives the protein CAIKGEGDTQYF.

The V gene is TRBV19, the J gene TRBJ1-1; a weak D match, TRBD1 (6 bases). From germline, CDR1 is LNHDA and CDR2 SQIVND (reference sequence). Trimming took 6 bases from V and 1 from J, leaving 15 bases between them. This CDR3 contains 15 residues. CDR3 region: CASRIPGAPNTEAFF. The DNA of the CDR3 is TGTGCCAGTAGGATCCCAGGGGCCCCGAACACTGAAGCTTTCTTT.

The chain combines TRBV3-1 (or the pseudogene TRBV3-2) with TRBJ1-3, with D possibly TRBD1 on 5 matching bases. The CDR3 totals 17 residues. The V gene's germline CDR1 is LGHDT and CDR2 YNNKEL (reference sequence). Trimming took 5 bases from V and 0 from J, leaving 17 bases between them. CDR3 DNA sequence: TGTGCCAGCAGCTACCCTCTACAGGAGAGCTCTGGAAACACCATATATTTT. Protein product: CASSYPLQESSGNTIYF.

V is TRBV7-2 and J is TRBJ2-5; 9 nucleotides line up with TRBD2. The CDR3 is 15 residues long. Per germline, CDR1 SGHTA and CDR2 FQGNSA. The V segment lost 4 bases and the J segment 5 bases; nucleotides outside the gene matches: 8. As DNA, the CDR3 is TGTGCCAGCAGCTGGCTAGCGGGGCGAGGGGAGACCCAGTACTTC. Residues: CASSWLAGRGETQYF.

The V gene is TRBV7-9, the J gene TRBJ2-2, with D possibly matching TRBD1 (5 bases). There are 18 residues in the CDR3. Trimming took 4 bases from V and 4 from J, leaving 22 bases between them. Per the germline V gene, CDR1 is SEHNR and CDR2 is FQNEAQ (reference sequence). CDR3 in amino acids: CASSYSGLLGPSTGELFF. In DNA form, the CDR3 reads TGTGCCAGCAGCTATAGTGGTTTATTGGGGCCGTCCACCGGGGAGCTGTTTTTT.

The V call is TRBV19, the J call TRBJ1-5, with D possibly matching TRBD1 (5 bases). Germline CDR1 LNHDA, CDR2 SQIVND (reference sequence). CDR3 length: 17 amino acids. V was pared by 1 base and J by 5 bases, with 18 bases between. CDR3 in amino acids: CASSIGLVETAYQPQHF. The DNA for the CDR3 is TGTGCCAGTAGTATAGGATTGGTCGAGACAGCTTATCAGCCCCAGCATTTT.

This chain joins TRBV5-4 and TRBJ2-7; a weak D match, TRBD1 (6 bases). Germline loops: CDR1 SGHNT, CDR2 YYREEE (reference sequence). Trimming removed 4 bases from V and 0 bases from J, with 14 bases in between. The CDR3 totals 15 residues. CDR3 sequence: CASSLQGRSSYEQYF. The CDR3 DNA sequence: TGTGCCAGCAGCCTGCAGGGGCGAAGCTCCTACGAGCAGTACTTC.

The chain couples TRBV19 to TRBJ1-5, with 9 bases aligning to TRBD1. This CDR3 spans 20 amino acids. Germline V gives CDR1 LNHDA, CDR2 SQIVND (reference sequence). The V gene end was trimmed by 3 bases and the J gene end by 0 bases; junction bases not matched to a gene: 15. For the CDR3, the DNA is TGTGCCAGTAGTATGGTAGGTCGGGGGACAGGGCCCCTTAGCAATCAGCCCCAGCATTTT. Translated, it gives CASSMVGRGTGPLSNQPQHF.

The rearrangement joins TRBV28 to TRBJ1-1, with 7 bases that match TRBD1. With V trimmed by 6 bases and J by 11 bases, 9 bases remained unmatched. Germline V CDR1 and CDR2: MDHEN, SYDVKM. There are 12 residues in the CDR3. Written as DNA, the CDR3 is TGTGCCAGCAGCACAGGGGACGAGATGGCTTTCTTT. It encodes CASSTGDEMAFF. The complete variable domain, with remaining parts taken from reference TRBV28 and TRBJ1-1, reads DVKVTQSSRYLVKRTGEKVFLECVQDMDHENMFWYRQDPGLGLRLIYFSYDVKMKEKGDIPEGYSVSREKKERFSLILESASTNQTSMYLCASSTGDEMAFFGQGTRLTVV.

The chain couples TRBV6-2 or TRBV6-3 to TRBJ2-5; no definite D call. The CDR3 runs to 12 residues. Per the germline V gene, CDR1 is MNHEY and CDR2 is SVGEGT. Trimming stripped 7 bases from V and 7 bases from J, with 13 bases between. CDR3 loop: CASTPGLPTQYF. CDR3 coding DNA: TGTGCCAGCACCCCCGGTTTGCCGACCCAGTACTTC.

The chain carries TRBV7-3 and TRBJ2-2; a weak D match, TRBD1 (6 bases). V lost 5 bases to trimming and J lost 7 bases, with 11 bases between them. This CDR3 spans 13 amino acids. The V gene's germline CDR1 is SGHTA and CDR2 FQGTGA. The CDR3 spells CASSAMTGGELFF. The CDR3 DNA follows: TGTGCCAGCAGCGCAATGACAGGCGGGGAGCTGTTTTTT.

Comments on this clone: Different DNA sequences within this sample yield the same CDR3. The chain combines TRBV28 with TRBJ1-5, with D possibly TRBD1 on 6 matching bases. The CDR3 runs to 13 residues. V was trimmed by 5 bases and J by 2 bases, leaving 7 bases between them. From germline, CDR1 is MDHEN and CDR2 SYDVKM. The CDR3 DNA follows: TGTGCCAGCAGTCCAGGGGGCAATCAGCCCCAGCATTTT. As protein: CASSPGGNQPQHF.

The chain joins TRBV7-2 to TRBJ2-7, with 10 bases aligning to TRBD2. The V and J ends lost 5 bases and 0 bases, in that order; junction bases with no gene match: 4. Germline values: CDR1 SGHTA, CDR2 FQGNSA. This CDR3 has 15 amino acids. CDR3 bases: TGTGCCAGCAGCCCAGGACTAGCGGTCTCCTACGAGCAGTACTTC. This gives the protein CASSPGLAVSYEQYF. The full variable domain, with the rest looked up from reference TRBV7-2 and TRBJ2-7, is GAGVSQSPSNKVTEKGKDVELRCDPISGHTALYWYRQSLGQGLEFLIYFQGNSAPDKSGLPSDRFSAERTGGSVSTLTIQRTQQEDSAVYLCASSPGLAVSYEQYFGPGTRLTVT.

V usage is TRBV30 and J usage is TRBJ2-7, with 8 nucleotides matching TRBD1. The CDR3 consists of 15 residues. Germline trimming cut 3 bases from V and 1 base from J; bases unmatched to any gene: 8. CDR1 and CDR2 from the germline V gene are GTSNPN and SVGIG (reference sequence). For the CDR3, the DNA is TGTGCCTGGAGGGCACCGGGACAGGCGTCCTACGAGCAGTACTTC. Protein: CAWRAPGQASYEQYF.

This chain uses TRBV4-2 with TRBJ1-4, with 7 bases matching TRBD1. Germline CDR1 reads LGHNA; CDR2 reads YNFKEQ. V shed 0 bases and J 8 bases; nucleotides not matched to a gene: 6. The CDR3 length is 15 residues. The CDR3 nucleotides are TGTGCCAGCAGCCAAGACGACAGGGTGAGAGAAAAACTGTTTTTT. Protein product: CASSQDDRVREKLFF.

The V and J genes are TRBV4-3 and TRBJ1-2, with a weak D call TRBD1 (5 bases). The CDR3 has 15 amino acids. With 0 bases removed from V and 5 bases from J, the gap between germline ends came to 13 bases. The germline V gene encodes CDR1 LGHNA and CDR2 YSLEER. In nucleotides, the CDR3 is TGCGCCAGCAGCCAAGACGGTGGGGGGGGATATGGCTACACCTTC. The encoded protein is CASSQDGGGGYGYTF.

The genes are TRBV6-5 and TRBJ2-7, with TRBD1 matching 8 bases. V gave up 5 bases and J gave up 2 bases; unmatched junction bases: 8. This CDR3 is built from 15 residues. Germline V CDR1 and CDR2: MNHEY, SVGAGI. CDR3 amino acids: CASSPGGAGPYEQYV. In DNA, the CDR3 is TGTGCCAGCAGTCCAGGGGGCGCGGGGCCCTACGAGCAGTACGTC.